These T cell receptor beta chains were read from a single sample in a study of T cells and copy number aberrations in small-cell lung cancer. The repertoire was sequenced with immunoSEQ multiplex PCR; TCRdb's copy has only in-frame clones and lacks some. The table includes over 2,000 clones, approximately 81% detected once. The specimen sequenced was normal tissue next to the tumor. The receptors come from a woman aged 55-69 years with small cell lung cancer. The CDR3 runs from the conserved cysteine through the conserved F or W. D genes are given only for firm matches. Where a row states a size, it is once, few, many or the class of an expanded clone; other rows omit it.

j_gene,v_gene,abundance,d_gene,CDR3nt,CDR3aa
TRBJ1-1,TRBV28,.,.,TGTGCCAGCAGTTTGGGACTTCGAGGAACTGAAGCTTTCTTT,CASSLGLRGTEAFF
TRBJ1-1,TRBV18,.,.,TGTGCCAGCTCACCAATAGGGCAGGGGAACACTGAAGCTTTCTTT,CASSPIGQGNTEAFF
TRBJ1-5,TRBV15,.,.,TGTGCCACCAGCAGAGATGGCGGGGTTGATCAGCCCCAGCATTTT,CATSRDGGVDQPQHF
TRBJ1-5,TRBV28,.,.,TGTGCCACCAGACAGGAGAGTCAGCCCCAGCATTTT,CATRQESQPQHF
TRBJ2-3,TRBV9,.,TRBD2,TGTGCCAGCAGCGCCAACGCGGGGGGGCCCGTAGATACGCAGTATTTT,CASSANAGGPVDTQYF
TRBJ1-5,TRBV28,.,TRBD1,TGTGCCAGCAGTCCAGGGGGAACTAGCAATCAGCCCCAGCATTTT,CASSPGGTSNQPQHF
TRBJ1-1,TRBV5-1,.,.,TGCGCCAGCAGCTTGGTGGCCGAGAACACTGAAGCTTTCTTT,CASSLVAENTEAFF
TRBJ2-3,TRBV7-2,.,.,TGTGCCAGCAGCACGTACCCCACAGATACGCAGTATTTT,CASSTYPTDTQYF
TRBJ2-5,TRBV19,.,TRBD2,TGTGCCAGTAGTGCCTCTAGCGGGGGTGCAGAGACCCAGTACTTC,CASSASSGGAETQYF
TRBJ2-2,TRBV30,.,.,TGTGCCTGGAGTTTCGTATCCGGGGAGCTGTTTTTT,CAWSFVSGELFF
TRBJ2-2,TRBV5-1,.,.,TGCGCCAGCAGCTTGCCTGGGGCCGCGAACACCGGGGAGCTGTTTTTT,CASSLPGAANTGELFF
TRBJ2-3,TRBV5-1,few,.,TGCGCCAGCAGCTCCGACCCCGGAGATACGCAGTATTTT,CASSSDPGDTQYF
TRBJ1-1,TRBV28,few,.,TGTGCCAGCAGCCAGTCCCCTCGAGGTCGTAACACTGAAGCTTTCTTT,CASSQSPRGRNTEAFF
TRBJ1-2,TRBV5-1,.,TRBD1,TGCGCCAGCAGCTTGGATCCACAGGGGAATGGCTACACCTTC,CASSLDPQGNGYTF
TRBJ1-1,TRBV7-6,.,.,TGTGCCAGCAGCCAGGACAGGAACACTGAAGCTTTCTTT,CASSQDRNTEAFF
TRBJ2-7,TRBV2,.,.,TGTGCCAGCAGTGGGGGACCGAGGCAGAGTAAATGGCAGTACTTC,CASSGGPRQSKWQYF
TRBJ1-4,TRBV6-5,.,TRBD1,TGTGCCAGCAGTTCACAGGGGTTTAGGGAAAAACTGTTTTTT,CASSSQGFREKLFF
TRBJ2-7,TRBV5-1,.,TRBD1,TGCGCCAGCAGCTTGGCCGGGACAGGGGCCTACGAGCAGTACTTC,CASSLAGTGAYEQYF
TRBJ2-1,TRBV30,.,TRBD2,TGTGCCTGGAGTGTTGGGCTAGCGGGAAATGAGCAGTTCTTC,CAWSVGLAGNEQFF
TRBJ2-7,TRBV6-1,.,.,TGTGCCATAAAATTTACGCTAGAAGCCTACGAGCAGTACTTC,CAIKFTLEAYEQYF
TRBJ1-1,TRBV6-6,.,.,TGTGCCAGCATCCCAGGGGTTAACACTGAAGCTTTCTTT,CASIPGVNTEAFF
TRBJ1-1,TRBV5-1,.,.,TGCGCCAGCAGCTTGGGAGGGGACACTGAAGCTTTCTTT,CASSLGGDTEAFF
TRBJ1-6,TRBV19,.,.,TGTGCCAGTAGTATGACTAATTCACCCCTCCACTTT,CASSMTNSPLHF
TRBJ1-2,TRBV15,.,.,TGTGCCACCAGCAGAGATCACCGCTACACCTTC,CATSRDHRYTF
TRBJ1-1,TRBV18,.,.,TGTGCCAGCTCACCACCGGCAGGGGCGCAGAACACTGAAGCTTTCTTT,CASSPPAGAQNTEAFF
TRBJ2-2,TRBV5-1,.,.,TGCGCCAGCGCGGACGGGAACACCGGGGAGCTGTTTTTT,CASADGNTGELFF
TRBJ2-7,TRBV7-9,.,.,TGTGCCAGCAGTCAGTTGGAGGTCACCTACGAGCAGTACTTC,CASSQLEVTYEQYF
TRBJ1-3,TRBV10-3,.,.,TGTGCCATACGTCAGGGCGACTCTGGAAACACCATATATTTT,CAIRQGDSGNTIYF